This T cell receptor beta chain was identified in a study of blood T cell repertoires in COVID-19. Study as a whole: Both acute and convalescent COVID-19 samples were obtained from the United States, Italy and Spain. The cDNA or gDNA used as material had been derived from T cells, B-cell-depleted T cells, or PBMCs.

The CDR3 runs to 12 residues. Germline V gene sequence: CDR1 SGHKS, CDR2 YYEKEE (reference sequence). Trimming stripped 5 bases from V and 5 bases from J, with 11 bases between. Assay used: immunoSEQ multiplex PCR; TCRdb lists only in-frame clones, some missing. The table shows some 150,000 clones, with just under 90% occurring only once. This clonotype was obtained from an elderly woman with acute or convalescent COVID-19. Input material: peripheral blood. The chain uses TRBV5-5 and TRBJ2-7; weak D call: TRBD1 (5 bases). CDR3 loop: CASSFRENEQYF. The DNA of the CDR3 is TGTGCCAGCAGTTTCAGGGAAAACGAGCAGTACTTC.